The 12 T cell receptor beta chains in this list originate from one sample, sequenced in a study of blood T cell repertoires in COVID-19. Clones were sequenced by immunoSEQ multiplex PCR, and TCRdb holds only the in-frame ones, with some missing. The repertoire holds 120,000 or so clones, with 88% as singletons. The sample was peripheral blood. Receptor source: a human donor in a cohort sampled during active COVID-19.

The genes are TRBV4-2 and TRBJ2-3, with 11 bases identical to TRBD2. CDR3 length: 16 residues. Germline V gives CDR1 LGHNA, CDR2 YNFKEQ. V trimming: 4 bases; J trimming: 10 bases; junction bases outside the gene matches: 13. The CDR3 protein is CASSPTSGANQFAQYF. The CDR3 DNA reads TGTGCCAGCAGCCCGACTAGCGGGGCAAATCAATTCGCGCAGTATTTT.

A note on this clone: This sample also contains other DNA sequences that code for the same CDR3. The chain combines TRBV5-5 with TRBJ1-6, with 7 bases lining up with TRBD1. The CDR3 is made up of 15 amino acids. The ends lost 5 bases at V and 3 bases at J; junction bases unmatched: 5. Per germline, CDR1 SGHKS and CDR2 YYEKEE (reference sequence). CDR3 nucleotide sequence: TGTGCCAGCAGTCCGGGGACAGTCTATAATTCACCCCTCCACTTT. Translating it yields CASSPGTVYNSPLHF.

The chain carries TRBV7-9 and TRBJ2-7, with TRBD2 matching 8 bases. This CDR3 region has 16 residues. Germline CDR1 is SEHNR and CDR2 is FQNEAQ (reference sequence). J was trimmed by 7 bases and V by 5 bases; bases with no gene match: 16. In nucleotides, the CDR3 is TGTGCCAGCAGCCCCGTGTCGGGAGGGCCTCTCTGGGAGCAGTACTTC. It specifies CASSPVSGGPLWEQYF.

The chain carries TRBV28 and TRBJ2-1; TRBD2 agrees at 8 bases. V dropped 3 bases and J dropped 4; count of bases not matched to a gene: 5. This CDR3 spans 15 amino acids. Looked up from germline, CDR1 is MDHEN and CDR2 is SYDVKM. CDR3 protein: CASSLLGGAYNEQFF. The DNA for the CDR3 is TGTGCCAGCAGTTTGCTCGGGGGGGCTTACAATGAGCAGTTCTTC.

This chain connects TRBV5-6 to TRBJ2-7; possible D gene TRBD1, 7 bases. Trimming removed 4 bases from V and 0 bases from J, with 20 bases in between. The germline CDR1 and CDR2 sequences are SGHDT and YYEEEE. This CDR3 contains 17 residues. This CDR3 is CASSLRFAGQLSYEQYF. CDR3 coding DNA: TGTGCCAGCAGCCTTCGTTTTGCGGGACAGCTCTCCTACGAGCAGTACTTC. The full variable domain, with the rest looked up from reference TRBV5-6 and TRBJ2-7, is DAGVTQSPTHLIKTRGQQVTLRCSPKSGHDTVSWYQQALGQGPQFIFQYYEEEERQRGNFPDRFSGHQFPNYSSELNVNALLLGDSALYLCASSLRFAGQLSYEQYFGPGTRLTVT.

The chain has TRBV5-8 and TRBJ2-3; TRBD1 agrees at 8 bases. This CDR3 spans 13 amino acids. Germline loops: CDR1 SGHTS, CDR2 YDEGEE. V lost 3 bases to trimming and J lost 5 bases; unmatched junction nucleotides: 2. The chain's CDR3 is CASSSDREDTQYF. DNA for the CDR3: TGTGCCAGCAGCTCGGACAGGGAAGATACGCAGTATTTT.

The chain joins TRBV7-9 to TRBJ2-7; 7 nucleotides align to TRBD1. V lost 4 bases and J lost 1; bases outside the gene matches: 4. The CDR3 covers 14 residues. The germline V gene has CDR1 SEHNR and CDR2 FQNEAQ (reference sequence). This CDR3 is CASSYSGQSYEQYF. The DNA of the CDR3 is TGTGCCAGCAGCTATTCGGGACAGTCCTACGAGCAGTACTTC. Supplemented by reference TRBV7-9 and TRBJ2-7, the full variable domain reads DTGVSQNPRHKITKRGQNVTFRCDPISEHNRLYWYRQTLGQGPEFLTYFQNEAQLEKSRLLSDRFSAERPKGSFSTLEIQRTEQGDSAMYLCASSYSGQSYEQYFGPGTRLTVT.

The V and J genes are TRBV27 and TRBJ1-2, with TRBD1 matching over 7 bases. Germline V gives CDR1 MNHEY, CDR2 SMNVEV (reference sequence). This CDR3 is 16 amino acids long. V lost 3 bases to trimming and J lost 4 bases; unmatched junction nucleotides: 11. CDR3 sequence reads: CASSFVSGTAPYGYTF. The CDR3 DNA follows: TGTGCCAGCAGTTTCGTGTCCGGGACAGCTCCCTATGGCTACACCTTC.

The chain joins TRBV11-2 to TRBJ2-3; TRBD2 matches 8 bases. Unmatched junction bases numbered 5, after V lost 4 bases and J lost 2 bases. Germline assignment: CDR1 SGHAT and CDR2 FQNNGV. The CDR3 length is 15 residues. CDR3 region: CASSSAGAFTDTQYF. CDR3 in DNA: TGTGCCAGCAGCTCAGCGGGGGCCTTCACAGATACGCAGTATTTT.

In its sample, this clone was seen once. The chain employs TRBV5-1 and TRBJ2-1; 8 bases map to TRBD2. The length of the CDR3 is 16 residues. V lost 1 base and J lost 0; bases outside the gene matches: 3. Germline CDR1 is SGHRS and CDR2 is YFSETQ. The CDR3 DNA reads TGCGCCAGCAGCTTGACGGGAGGGTCCTCCTACAATGAGCAGTTCTTC. Its protein is CASSLTGGSSYNEQFF.

The J gene is TRBJ2-7, the V gene TRBV28; D may be TRBD2 (5 bases). Germline CDR1 reads MDHEN; CDR2 reads SYDVKM. Trimming stripped 4 bases from V and 3 bases from J, with 16 bases between. The CDR3 is 15 amino acids. The CDR3 is CASSSEGRANYEQYF. The CDR3 nucleotides are TGTGCCAGCAGTTCCGAGGGTAGGGCAAACTACGAGCAGTACTTC. Full variable domain (outside the CDR3, taken from reference TRBV28 and TRBJ2-7): DVKVTQSSRYLVKRTGEKVFLECVQDMDHENMFWYRQDPGLGLRLIYFSYDVKMKEKGDIPEGYSVSREKKERFSLILESASTNQTSMYLCASSSEGRANYEQYFGPGTRLTVT.

The rearrangement links TRBV28 to TRBJ2-7, with 8 bases that match TRBD2. Germline CDR1 reads MDHEN; CDR2 reads SYDVKM. The CDR3 is 18 amino acids. The J segment lost 2 bases and the V segment lost 4 bases, leaving 16 bases of the junction unmatched. CDR3 in DNA: TGTGCCAGCAGTTCGACTAGCGCGCCAGGGATCCCAACCTACGAGCAGTACTTC. Protein sequence: CASSSTSAPGIPTYEQYF.